The clone carrying this T cell receptor beta chain was seen a few times. The target antigen is unknown. The data belong to a study of T cells in Graves' hyperthyroidism and ophthalmopathy. TCR beta CDR3 sequences were amplified from RNA transcripts. TCR CDR3 underwent first-round RT-PCR with the HTBI primer set. TCRdb re-derived calls from the multiplex PCR reads in MiXCR, one entry per CDR3 protein. The sample holds more than 300,000 distinct CDR3 sequences, approximately 15% seen once. Overall study results and limits: The majority of expanded thyroid clonotypes above 0.001 also appeared in blood.

Diagnoses were established using clinical symptoms, serum thyroxine and TRAb, thyroid ultrasound and orbital computed tomography. The PBMCs had their origin in 10 ml of fresh peripheral blood. The sequenced sample was blood. The sequence derives from a woman aged 25 to 39 with Graves' hyperthyroidism.

The CDR3 DNA is TGTGCCATCGGAAGGGTGGGTTATAATTCACCCCTCCACTTT. It is translated as CAIGRVGYNSPLHF. This chain uses TRBV5-8 with TRBJ1-6; D unresolved. Germline-derived CDR1 and CDR2 are SGHTS and YDEGEE. V was shortened by 9 bases and J by 4 bases, with 14 bases between the two germline ends. The CDR3 runs to 14 residues.